What follows are 29 T cell receptor beta chains derived from one specimen sequenced in a study of blood T cells in healthy people across ages. A J-beta primer mix and a sample-barcoded 5' primer were used in a second PCR of about 6 to 12 cycles. A single record per CDR3 protein comes from TCRdb applying MiXCR to the 5' RACE reads. The sample includes about 540,000 distinct CDR3 sequences, 24% of them seen just once. The same sample was also used in a study of T cells of mothers and their children.

The material sequenced was blood. The receptors derive from a boy aged 10-17 years in good health.

The V and J genes are TRBV28 and TRBJ1-5; D unresolved. This CDR3 contains 15 residues. From germline, CDR1 is MDHEN and CDR2 SYDVKM. Trimming pared 2 bases from V and 0 bases from J, leaving 8 bases between. This CDR3 is CASSLGEISNQPQHF. The CDR3 bases are TGTGCCAGCAGTTTAGGGGAGATTAGCAATCAGCCCCAGCATTTT.

A few counts support this clonotype. CDR3 sequence (DNA): TGCAGTGCACCGCTGGAGGGTACCCTTAATGAGCAGTTCTTC. Translating it yields CSAPLEGTLNEQFF. The rearrangement uses TRBV20-1 and TRBJ2-1, with D perhaps TRBD2 (6 bases). The CDR3 totals 14 residues. CDR1 is DFQATT, CDR2 SNEGSKA, per germline (reference sequence). V was cut by 6 bases and J by 7 bases, with 19 bases left in between.

V and J are TRBV20-1 and TRBJ1-2, with D unresolved. This CDR3 has 10 residues. V was clipped by 4 bases and J by 4 bases, with 4 bases between them. CDR1 and CDR2 (germline): DFQATT, SNEGSKA (reference sequence). CDR3: CSATTYGYTF. Written as DNA, the CDR3 is TGCAGTGCTACCACCTATGGCTACACCTTC.

The rearrangement joins TRBV4-3 to TRBJ2-5; unclear D gene. CDR1 and CDR2 (germline): LGHNA, YSLEER. V dropped 5 bases and J dropped 0 bases, with 10 bases sitting between them. The CDR3 consists of 14 residues. The CDR3 DNA reads as TGCGCCAGCAGCGCGTACCGGTACCAAGAGACCCAGTACTTC. The encoded protein is CASSAYRYQETQYF.

The rearrangement links TRBV6-1 to TRBJ2-5; 9 bases fit TRBD1. The CDR3 runs to 16 residues. The germline gives CDR1 MNHNS, CDR2 SASEGT. V shed 6 bases, J shed 3 bases, and the junction held 11 bases outside the gene matches. CDR3: CASRRSGTGSKETQYF. The CDR3 DNA follows: TGTGCCAGCAGGCGCTCCGGGACAGGGTCCAAAGAGACCCAGTACTTC.

This clonotype was seen a few times. J is TRBJ2-5 and V is TRBV27; D is uncertain. Judging by the DNA end, TRBJ2-7 fits better; the J call may be wrong. Per germline, CDR1 MNHEY and CDR2 SMNVEV (reference sequence). The CDR3 sequence is 15 residues long. CDR3: CASSLSYGLKVEQYF. CDR3 nucleotide sequence: TGTGCCAGCAGTTTATCTTACGGGCTAAAAGTCGAGCAGTACTTC.

The chain joins TRBV7-9 to TRBJ2-4; possibly TRBD1 or TRBD2 for D (5 bases each). This CDR3 spans 14 amino acids. Trimming pared 1 base from V and 7 bases from J, leaving 11 bases between. The germline V gene encodes CDR1 SEHNR and CDR2 FQNEAQ (reference sequence). The CDR3 here is CASSLGQGVNIQYF. The CDR3 nucleotides read TGTGCCAGCAGCTTAGGTCAGGGAGTCAACATTCAGTACTTC.

This clonotype was recorded a few times. The genes are TRBV9 and TRBJ1-4; D gene ambiguous. The germline V and J ends were trimmed by 2 bases and 0 bases, with 8 bases remaining between them. The CDR3 is 15 amino acids. From germline, CDR1 is SGDLS and CDR2 YYNGEE. The CDR3 DNA reads as TGTGCCAGCAGCGTTTTCACGTCAACTAATGAAAAACTGTTTTTT. This translates into CASSVFTSTNEKLFF.

J is TRBJ1-3 and V is TRBV12-3 or TRBV12-4, with 7 bases identical to TRBD1. The V gene end was trimmed by 5 bases and the J gene end by 0 bases; junction bases not matched to a gene: 4. The CDR3 has 15 residues. The CDR3 DNA sequence: TGTGCCAGCAGTCTCCGGGACAGCTCTGGAAACACCATATATTTT. Its translation: CASSLRDSSGNTIYF.

This clonotype was detected a few times. The chain couples TRBV5-1 to TRBJ1-4; D is uncertain. Germline assignment: CDR1 SGHRS and CDR2 YFSETQ. The CDR3 covers 17 residues. The ends were cut back, 0 bases at V and 8 bases at J, with 20 bases in the middle. CDR3: CASSLVPRSRGGEKLFF. The DNA of the CDR3 is TGCGCCAGCAGCTTGGTTCCTCGAAGTCGTGGTGGCGAAAAACTGTTTTTT.

The J gene is TRBJ2-7, the V gene TRBV4-1; 10 nucleotides line up with TRBD1. V was pared by 4 bases and J by 6 bases, with 6 bases of the junction left unmatched. This CDR3 is 14 amino acids long. Germline CDR1 is MGHRA and CDR2 is YSYEKL. The CDR3 DNA is TGCGCCAGCAGCCTCGACAGGGGGCCTGTCGAGCAGTACTTC. Its protein product is CASSLDRGPVEQYF.

J is TRBJ2-4 and V is TRBV6-1; 10 bases are a match to TRBD1. The CDR3 is made up of 16 amino acids. Losses at the gene ends were 4 bases for V and 4 bases for J; bases not matched to a gene: 7. From germline, CDR1 is MNHNS and CDR2 SASEGT. CDR3: CASSGRDRGEKNIQYF. In DNA, the CDR3 is TGTGCCAGCAGTGGCCGGGACAGGGGAGAGAAAAACATTCAGTACTTC.

The V call is TRBV5-1, the J call TRBJ2-6; weak D call: TRBD1 (5 bases). The V end lost 0 bases, the J end lost 0 bases, and 10 bases lay between the germline ends. CDR3 length: 17 amino acids. Germline V gene data show CDR1 as SGHRS and CDR2 as YFSETQ. CDR3: CASSLGTLVSGANVLTF. The CDR3 nucleotides are TGCGCCAGCAGCTTGGGGACATTAGTCTCTGGGGCCAACGTCCTGACTTTC.

A few counts support this clonotype. The J gene is TRBJ2-5, the V gene TRBV7-8; D gene ambiguous. Germline-derived CDR1 and CDR2 are SGHVS and FQNEAQ. V gave up 5 bases and J gave up 5 bases, with 18 bases separating them. The CDR3 sequence is 15 residues long. The CDR3 DNA reads TGTGCCAGCAGCACTCCCCTGAGCGTAGGGGAGACCCAGTACTTC. Protein sequence: CASSTPLSVGETQYF.

This clonotype came up once. The junction differs from germline at one of its ends, possibly a read error. V gene TRBV7-9 combines with J gene TRBJ2-2; weak D call: TRBD2 (5 bases). The germline V gene has CDR1 SEHNR and CDR2 FQNEAQ (reference sequence). The CDR3 runs to 17 residues. The chain's CDR3 is CASSLVSPSGLTGELFF. The CDR3 DNA follows: TGTGCCAGCAGCTTAGTCAGCCCAAGTGGGCTCACCGGGGAGCTGTTCTTT.

The chain couples TRBV2 to TRBJ2-7; 9 bases match TRBD1. This CDR3 has 14 residues. With V trimmed by 6 bases and J by 5 bases, 8 bases remained unmatched. Germline V gene sequence: CDR1 SNHLY, CDR2 FYNNEI. The CDR3 protein is CASRVGQGNHEQYF. DNA of the CDR3: TGTGCCAGCAGGGTGGGACAGGGTAACCACGAGCAGTACTTC.

The rearrangement uses TRBV29-1 and TRBJ2-7; TRBD1 aligns across 7 bases. Germline loops: CDR1 SQVTM, CDR2 ANQGSEA. The CDR3 has 13 amino acids. V lost 6 bases to trimming and J lost 6 bases; unmatched junction nucleotides: 11. The CDR3 spells CSVEGTEGSEQYV. CDR3 sequence (DNA): TGCAGCGTCGAGGGGACAGAGGGTAGCGAGCAGTACGTC.

The chain is built from TRBV28 and TRBJ2-7; D ambiguous. There are 14 residues in the CDR3. Trimming left V 7 bases short and J 0 bases short, with 13 bases between. CDR1 MDHEN and CDR2 SYDVKM come from the germline V gene. The CDR3 nucleotides read TGTGCCAGCATCCCCGGGCGAGTCTCCTACGAGCAGTACTTC. Protein: CASIPGRVSYEQYF.

This chain connects TRBV10-3 to TRBJ1-2; D gene unclear. Trimming stripped 2 bases from V and 5 bases from J, with 9 bases between. The CDR3 length is 13 residues. The V gene's germline CDR1 is ENHRY and CDR2 SYGVKD. The CDR3 DNA reads as TGTGCCATCAGTGAGGGGGAAGCTTATGGCTACACCTTC. Translated: CAISEGEAYGYTF.

V usage is TRBV28 and J usage is TRBJ2-5, with 10 bases fitting TRBD1. The DNA matches TRBJ2-1 better at its end, which makes the J call doubtful. The CDR3 loop spans 16 amino acids. Germline lookup yields CDR1 MDHEN and CDR2 SYDVKM. CDR3 sequence (DNA): TGTGCCAGCAGTTCAATCCCGGGACAGGGGAACAATGAGCAGTTCTTC. This sequence encodes CASSSIPGQGNNEQFF.

V usage is TRBV15 and J usage is TRBJ1-5; TRBD1 matches at 8 bases. Germline V CDR1 and CDR2: LNHNV, YYDKDF (reference sequence). The CDR3 runs to 15 residues. The ends lost 3 bases at V and 6 bases at J; junction bases unmatched: 7. CDR3 DNA sequence: TGTGCCACCAGCAGCGGACAGGGAGTTACTCAGCCCCAGCATTTT. Translating it yields CATSSGQGVTQPQHF.

This clonotype turned up a few times. This chain links TRBV12-3 or TRBV12-4 with TRBJ1-5; the D gene is possibly TRBD1 (5 bases). Trimming removed 8 bases at V and 1 base at J, with 18 bases between. The length of the CDR3 is 16 residues. In DNA form, the CDR3 reads TGTGCCAGCCGTCCTCCCGGGGGAGTCAGCAATCAGCCCCAGCATTTT. It yields the protein CASRPPGGVSNQPQHF.

This clonotype was counted a few times. This CDR3 is missing its conserved last phenylalanine or tryptophan, likely due to a read error. This chain connects TRBV12-3 or TRBV12-4 to TRBJ1-1; 10 bases are shared with TRBD1. CDR3 size: 14 residues. J was trimmed by 8 bases and V by 6 bases; bases with no gene match: 9. CDR3 DNA: TGTGCCAGCAGGGGAACCGGGACAGGGGTGGAAGCTTTCTCT. The encoded protein is CASRGTGTGVEAFS.

The chain couples TRBV4-3 to TRBJ2-5, with 13 nucleotides matching TRBD2. This CDR3 region has 17 residues. Germline V lookup: CDR1 LGHNA, CDR2 YSLEER. V shed 3 bases, J shed 4 bases, and the junction held 8 bases outside the gene matches. CDR3 in DNA: TGCGCCAGCAGCCACTGGGGACTAGCGGGGCCCGGAGAGACCCAGTACTTC. It specifies CASSHWGLAGPGETQYF.

This clonotype has only a few counts. The rearrangement joins TRBV5-1 to TRBJ2-5; 7 nucleotides line up with TRBD2. The assigned J gene may be wrong: the sequence end matches TRBJ2-1 better. Germline-derived CDR1 and CDR2 are SGHRS and YFSETQ. The CDR3 is 16 amino acids. CDR3 bases: TGCGCCAGCAGCTTGGTCCCTAGCGGCGGTCAGAATGAGCAGTTCTTC. Residues: CASSLVPSGGQNEQFF.

The rearrangement links TRBV20-1 to TRBJ1-5; 11 nucleotides match TRBD1. Trimming removed 6 bases from V and 3 bases from J; junction bases left unmatched: 4. This CDR3 comprises 14 residues. Looked up from germline, CDR1 is DFQATT and CDR2 is SNEGSKA (reference sequence). The CDR3 loop reads CSARTGGLNQPQHF. Written as DNA, the CDR3 is TGCAGTGCACGGACAGGGGGCCTCAATCAGCCCCAGCATTTT.

There are a few counts of this clonotype. This rearrangement joins TRBV28 to TRBJ2-7; D ambiguous. Trimming stripped 10 bases from V and 4 bases from J, with 11 bases between. The CDR3 runs to 11 residues. Germline V gene data show CDR1 as MDHEN and CDR2 as SYDVKM. This CDR3 is CATLRDYEQYF. The CDR3 DNA follows: TGTGCCACCCTAAGGGATTACGAGCAGTACTTC.

The chain carries TRBV5-5 and TRBJ2-3; 7 nucleotides line up with TRBD2. This CDR3 has 16 residues. V gave up 0 bases and J gave up 2 bases; unmatched junction bases: 6. CDR1 is SGHKS, CDR2 YYEKEE, per germline (reference sequence). This CDR3 is CASSLGGLGYTDTQYF. In DNA, the CDR3 is TGTGCCAGCAGCTTGGGAGGACTAGGATACACAGATACGCAGTATTTT.

J is TRBJ2-3 and V is TRBV10-3; 10 bases align to TRBD2. The germline CDR1 and CDR2 sequences are ENHRY and SYGVKD. The CDR3 has 17 amino acids. V shed 5 bases, J shed 3 bases, and the junction held 11 bases outside the gene matches. The CDR3 DNA is TGTGCCATCAGTACCTCGCTAGCGGGAGTCGGTACAGATACGCAGTATTTT. Amino acids: CAISTSLAGVGTDTQYF.